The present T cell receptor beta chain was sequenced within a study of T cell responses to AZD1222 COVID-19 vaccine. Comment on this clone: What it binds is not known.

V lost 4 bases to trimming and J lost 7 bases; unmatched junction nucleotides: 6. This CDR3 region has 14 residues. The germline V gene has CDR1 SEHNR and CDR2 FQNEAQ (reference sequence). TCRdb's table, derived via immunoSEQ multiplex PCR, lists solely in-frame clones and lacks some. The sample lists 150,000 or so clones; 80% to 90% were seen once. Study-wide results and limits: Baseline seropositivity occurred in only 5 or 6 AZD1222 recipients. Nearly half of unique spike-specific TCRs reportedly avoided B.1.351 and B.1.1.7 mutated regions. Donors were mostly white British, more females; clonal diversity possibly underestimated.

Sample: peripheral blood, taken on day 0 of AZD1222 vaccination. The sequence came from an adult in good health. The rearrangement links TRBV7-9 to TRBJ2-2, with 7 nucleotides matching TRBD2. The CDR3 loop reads CASSSGLEGGELFF. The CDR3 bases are TGTGCCAGCAGCTCCGGACTAGAAGGCGGGGAGCTGTTTTTT. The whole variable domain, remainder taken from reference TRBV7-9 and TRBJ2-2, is DTGVSQNPRHKITKRGQNVTFRCDPISEHNRLYWYRQTLGQGPEFLTYFQNEAQLEKSRLLSDRFSAERPKGSFSTLEIQRTEQGDSAMYLCASSSGLEGGELFFGEGSRLTVL.